The 3 T cell receptor beta chains listed next were all sequenced from one sample in a study of blood T cell repertoires in COVID-19. Clones were read by immunoSEQ multiplex PCR, and TCRdb kept only the in-frame ones, dropping some. The sample contains tens of thousands of clones, roughly 84% of which appear only once. The sequenced material came from peripheral blood. The receptors stem from a human donor with active COVID-19. The donor label of this sample is uncertain.

V is TRBV7-9 and J is TRBJ2-3; TRBD1 aligns across 8 bases. Germline trimming cut 5 bases from V and 0 bases from J; bases unmatched to any gene: 4. Germline-derived CDR1 and CDR2 are SEHNR and FQNEAQ (reference sequence). The CDR3 sequence is 15 residues long. In nucleotides, the CDR3 is TGTGCCAGCAGCCAGGGGACAGGAAGCACAGATACGCAGTATTTT. Protein: CASSQGTGSTDTQYF. The full variable domain, rest sourced from reference TRBV7-9 and TRBJ2-3, is DTGVSQNPRHKITKRGQNVTFRCDPISEHNRLYWYRQTLGQGPEFLTYFQNEAQLEKSRLLSDRFSAERPKGSFSTLEIQRTEQGDSAMYLCASSQGTGSTDTQYFGPGTRLTVL.

There are a few counts of this clone. V is TRBV9 and J is TRBJ2-3; the match to TRBD2 covers 8 bases. The germline V gene encodes CDR1 SGDLS and CDR2 YYNGEE. CDR3 length: 18 residues. V lost 3 bases, J lost 2 bases, and 14 bases stayed unmatched. The CDR3 nucleotides are TGTGCCAGCAGCGACCCCAGGGGCGGGGGGACGTACACAGATACGCAGTATTTT. This gives the protein CASSDPRGGGTYTDTQYF.

The rearrangement joins TRBV6-6 to TRBJ2-5, with 14 bases that match TRBD2. After removal of 8 bases from V and 4 bases from J, the junction contained 6 bases not matched to a gene. The length of the CDR3 is 15 residues. Germline V gene lookup returns CDR1 MNHNY and CDR2 SVGAGI (reference sequence). The CDR3, as DNA: TGTGCCAGCCAGGGACTAGCGGGGGTAGGAGAGACCCAGTACTTC. This translates into CASQGLAGVGETQYF.